This T cell receptor beta chain was observed in a study of blood T cell repertoires in COVID-19. The assay was immunoSEQ multiplex PCR, and TCRdb's table has in-frame clones only and misses some. The data show approximately 350,000 clones, with 86% seen just once and under 8.5% held by the top ten. This TCR derives from a woman between 55 and 75 years old with COVID-19, enrolled during active disease. The material sequenced was peripheral blood.

CDR3 in amino acids: CASSVDDRSSYNEQFF. The CDR3 DNA follows: TGTGCCAGCAGCGTAGACGACAGAAGCTCCTACAATGAGCAGTTCTTC. V and J are TRBV9 and TRBJ2-1; TRBD1 might be the D (5 bases). The length of the CDR3 is 16 residues. From germline, CDR1 is SGDLS and CDR2 YYNGEE. V shed 0 bases and J shed 0 bases, with 10 bases lying between them.